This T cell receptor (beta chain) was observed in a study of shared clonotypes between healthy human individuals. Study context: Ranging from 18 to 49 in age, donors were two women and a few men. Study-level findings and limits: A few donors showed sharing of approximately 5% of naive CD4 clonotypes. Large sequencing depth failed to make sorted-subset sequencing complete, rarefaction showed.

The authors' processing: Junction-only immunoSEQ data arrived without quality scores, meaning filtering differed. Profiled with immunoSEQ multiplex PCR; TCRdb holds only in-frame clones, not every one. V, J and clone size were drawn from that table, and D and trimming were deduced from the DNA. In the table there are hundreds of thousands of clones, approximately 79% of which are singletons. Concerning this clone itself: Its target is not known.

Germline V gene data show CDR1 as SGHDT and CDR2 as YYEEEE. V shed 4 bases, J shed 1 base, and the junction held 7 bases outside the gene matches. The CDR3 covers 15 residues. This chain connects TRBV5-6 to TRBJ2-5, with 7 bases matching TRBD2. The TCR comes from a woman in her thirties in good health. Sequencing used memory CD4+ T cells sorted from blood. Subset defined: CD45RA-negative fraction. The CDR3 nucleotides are TGTGCCAGCAGCGATTCGAGCGGGGCCCAAGAGACCCAGTACTTC. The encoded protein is CASSDSSGAQETQYF.